This T cell receptor beta chain was sequenced for a study of blood T cells in healthy people across ages. This CDR3 contains 14 residues. Germline-derived CDR1 and CDR2 are DFQATT and SNEGSKA (reference sequence). Losses at the gene ends were 3 bases for V and 3 bases for J; bases not matched to a gene: 5. Using a J-beta primer mix together with a sample-barcoded 5' primer, a second PCR was run for about 6 to 11 cycles. TCRdb re-called the 5' RACE reads with MiXCR, one entry per CDR3 protein. The sample has some 710,000 distinct CDR3 sequences, more than 35% seen once; the top ten hold 15% to 20%. Donors each provided about 9.5 milliliters of peripheral blood.

Specimen: blood. This rearrangement joins TRBV20-1 to TRBJ1-2; 9 nucleotides align to TRBD1. The sequence came from a man aged 80 or over in good health. This CDR3 reads CSARGQGRDYGYTF. The CDR3 DNA is TGCAGTGCTAGGGGACAGGGTCGGGACTATGGCTACACCTTC.